Described below is a single T cell receptor beta chain sequence and its context. Its antigen remains unidentified. Germline lookup yields CDR1 SGHNT and CDR2 YYREEE (reference sequence). The V and J ends lost 0 bases and 3 bases respectively, with 6 bases between them. The CDR3 loop spans 13 amino acids. Those who donated were healthy HIV-negative adults, with no recent acute infections or vaccinations reported. CD45RA+ naive and CD45RA-negative memory subsets were separated from CD4+ cells. This sample is drawn from a study of shared clonotypes between healthy human individuals. Samples underwent the assay at deep level. Libraries were prepared by immunoSEQ multiplex PCR; TCRdb keeps only in-frame clonotypes and omits some of them. Of about a million clones in the sample, over 75% were seen once. The study, taken as a whole, reports: Naive CD4 clonotypes overlapped across a few donors at roughly 4.5%.

The receptor was isolated from a man younger than 35 in good health. The V gene is TRBV5-4, the J gene TRBJ1-2; D may be TRBD1 (5 bases). The specimen sequenced was memory CD4+ T cells sorted from blood. Regarding subset: CD45RA-negative fraction. The CDR3 loop reads CASSLGQHYGYTF. As DNA, the CDR3 is TGTGCCAGCAGCTTGGGACAGCACTATGGCTACACCTTC.